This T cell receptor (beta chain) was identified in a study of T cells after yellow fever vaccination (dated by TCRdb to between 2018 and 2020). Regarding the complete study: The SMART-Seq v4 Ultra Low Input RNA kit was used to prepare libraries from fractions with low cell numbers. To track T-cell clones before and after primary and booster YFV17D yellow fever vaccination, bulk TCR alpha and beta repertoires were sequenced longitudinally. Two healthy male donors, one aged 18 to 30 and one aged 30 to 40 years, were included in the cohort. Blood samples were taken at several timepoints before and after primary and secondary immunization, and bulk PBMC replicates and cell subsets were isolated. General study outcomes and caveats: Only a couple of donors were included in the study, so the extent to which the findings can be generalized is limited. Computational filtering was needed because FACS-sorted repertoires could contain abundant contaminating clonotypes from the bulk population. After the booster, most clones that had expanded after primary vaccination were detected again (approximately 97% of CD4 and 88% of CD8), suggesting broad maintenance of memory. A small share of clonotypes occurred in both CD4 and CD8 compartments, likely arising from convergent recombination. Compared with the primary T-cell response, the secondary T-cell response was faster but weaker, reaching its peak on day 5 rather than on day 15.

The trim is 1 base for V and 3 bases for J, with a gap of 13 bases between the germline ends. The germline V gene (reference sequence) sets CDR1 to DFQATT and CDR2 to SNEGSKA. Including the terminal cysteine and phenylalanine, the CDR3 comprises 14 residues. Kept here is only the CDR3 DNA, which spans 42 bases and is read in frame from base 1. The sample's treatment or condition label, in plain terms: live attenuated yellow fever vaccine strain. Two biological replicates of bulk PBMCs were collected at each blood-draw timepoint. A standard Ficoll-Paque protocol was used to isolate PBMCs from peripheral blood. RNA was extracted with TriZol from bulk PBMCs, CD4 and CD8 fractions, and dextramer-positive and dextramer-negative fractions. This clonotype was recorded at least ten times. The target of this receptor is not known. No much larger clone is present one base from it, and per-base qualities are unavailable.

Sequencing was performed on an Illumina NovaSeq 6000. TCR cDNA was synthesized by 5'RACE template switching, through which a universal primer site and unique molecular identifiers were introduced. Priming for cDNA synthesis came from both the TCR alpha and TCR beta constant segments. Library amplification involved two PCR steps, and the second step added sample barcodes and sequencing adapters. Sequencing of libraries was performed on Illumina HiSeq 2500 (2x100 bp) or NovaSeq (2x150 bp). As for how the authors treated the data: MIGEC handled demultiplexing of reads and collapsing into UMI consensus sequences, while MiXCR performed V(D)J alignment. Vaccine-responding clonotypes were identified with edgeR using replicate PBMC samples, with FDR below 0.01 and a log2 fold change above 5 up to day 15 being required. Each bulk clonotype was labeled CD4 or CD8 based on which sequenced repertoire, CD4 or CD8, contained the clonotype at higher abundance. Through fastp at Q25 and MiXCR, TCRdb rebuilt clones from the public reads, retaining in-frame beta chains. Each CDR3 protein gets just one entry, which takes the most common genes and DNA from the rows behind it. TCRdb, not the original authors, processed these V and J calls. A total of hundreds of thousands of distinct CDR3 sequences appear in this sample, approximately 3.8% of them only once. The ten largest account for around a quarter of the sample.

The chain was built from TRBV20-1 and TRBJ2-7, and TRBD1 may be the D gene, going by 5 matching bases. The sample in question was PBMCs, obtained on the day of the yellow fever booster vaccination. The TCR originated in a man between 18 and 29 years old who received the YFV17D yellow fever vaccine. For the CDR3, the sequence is CSARALGQDYEQYF. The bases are TGCAGTGCTAGAGCCCTAGGACAAGACTACGAGCAGTACTTC.